The 3 T cell receptor beta chains in this list originate from one sample, sequenced in a study of blood T cell repertoires in COVID-19. Measured with immunoSEQ multiplex PCR; TCRdb has only the in-frame clones, and not every one. The sample shows about 180,000 clones, 88% of them seen only once. Sequencing was performed on peripheral blood. Receptor source: a young woman with acute or convalescent COVID-19.

The CDR3: CASSQVFGGAQPQHF. DNA for the CDR3: TGTGCCAGCAGCCAAGTCTTTGGAGGGGCACAGCCCCAGCATTTT. The chain carries TRBV3-1 (or the pseudogene TRBV3-2) and TRBJ1-5; tentative D call: TRBD1 (5 bases). The germline V and J ends were trimmed by 1 base and 7 bases, with 14 bases remaining between them. CDR3 length equals 15 residues. The germline CDR1 and CDR2 sequences are LGHDT and YNNKEL (reference sequence).

This clone was found once. The chain joins TRBV18 to TRBJ1-5, with D maybe TRBD1 (5 bases). This CDR3 has 16 amino acids. Germline V gene data show CDR1 as KGHSH and CDR2 as LQKENI. The germline V and J ends were trimmed by 3 bases and 1 base, with 13 bases remaining between them. CDR3 sequence: CASSPGRGISNQPQHF. The DNA for the CDR3 is TGTGCCAGCTCACCGGGACGGGGGATAAGCAATCAGCCCCAGCATTTT.

The CDR3 protein is CSVEDGTVGSYNEQFF. The CDR3 nucleotides are TGCAGCGTTGAAGATGGGACAGTGGGGTCCTACAATGAGCAGTTCTTC. This chain uses TRBV29-1 with TRBJ2-1; 7 positions match TRBD1. The CDR3 runs to 16 residues. V shed 0 bases, J shed 1 base, and the junction held 6 bases outside the gene matches. Germline lookup yields CDR1 SQVTM and CDR2 ANQGSEA.